This T cell receptor beta chain was recorded in a study of control samples from healthy donors and cancer patients (TCRdb year 2020). The library was made by the immunoSEQ multiplex PCR assay. TCRdb took over this immuneACCESS table, retaining in-frame rearrangements with V and J assigned. Such tables are incomplete; in checked studies, under half of the missing clones stem from an unresolved V gene, and the remainder is unexplained. Here the sample has about 410,000 clones; about nine tenths occur a single time. The ten largest clones take up more than 6% of the sample. Points on this clone: Its specific antigen is unknown. Within one base of it there is no much larger clone, and no base qualities were kept.

The origin of this receptor is a man aged 40-55 years with head and neck cancer. The source material was PBMCs.

The sequenced DNA is TGTGCCAGCAGCCAGGGTTTCGGGGAAGCTTTCTTT. Its protein is CASSQGFGEAFF. Recombination joined TRBV12-3 or TRBV12-4 with TRBJ1-1; 5 matching bases give a weak D call of TRBD1. The CDR3 has 12 amino acids, counting the end cysteine and phenylalanine. The kept DNA is CDR3 alone, 36 bases in frame from the first base. V was cut back by 6 bases and J by 8 bases, leaving a gap of 13 bases between them.